The 28 T cell receptor beta chains below all came from one sample that was sequenced in a study of Graves' ophthalmopathy and Graves' hyperthyroidism. Using RNA transcripts, the TCR beta CDR3 regions were amplified. A first-round RT-PCR used HTBI primers, followed by a second-round multiplex PCR. TCRdb re-analysed the multiplex PCR reads in MiXCR, keeping a single row per CDR3 protein. The data show 900,000 to 1,200,000 distinct CDR3 sequences, 35% to 45% seen once. The sample consisted of peripheral blood or thyroid tissue (not recorded which). The source is an adult man with Graves' hyperthyroidism.

This clonotype was picked up many times. The chain uses TRBV2 and TRBJ1-4, with 10 positions matching TRBD1. V lost 6 bases and J lost 6; bases outside the gene matches: 4. This CDR3 comprises 14 residues. CDR1 SNHLY and CDR2 FYNNEI come from the germline V gene. The CDR3 protein is CASRAGTGDEKLFF. The CDR3 nucleotides read TGTGCCAGCAGGGCCGGGACAGGGGATGAAAAACTGTTTTTT.

This chain uses TRBV5-1 with TRBJ2-5, with TRBD2 matching 12 bases. The trim removed 5 bases at V and 5 bases at J, leaving 7 bases unmatched. The V gene's germline CDR1 is SGHRS and CDR2 YFSETQ. The CDR3 has 15 residues. The CDR3 region is CASREPSGGAETQYF. CDR3 DNA: TGCGCCAGCAGAGAGCCTAGCGGGGGGGCGGAGACCCAGTACTTC.

Regarding this clonotype: A read error may explain this, as a much larger clone is one base away. This rearrangement joins TRBV5-5 to TRBJ1-1, with 7 bases matching TRBD1. The trim removed 0 bases at V and 3 bases at J, leaving 8 bases unmatched. There are 16 residues in the CDR3. CDR1 and CDR2 from the germline V gene are SGHKS and YYEKEE (reference sequence). CDR3: CASSLGSTGLDTEAFF. The CDR3 region has the DNA TGTGCCAGCAGCTTGGGATCGACAGGGTTGGACACTGAAGCTTTCTTT.

The count of this clonotype is one. The chain couples TRBV7-9 to TRBJ2-7; D tentatively reads TRBD1 or TRBD2 (6 bases each). With 0 bases removed from V and 12 bases from J, the gap between germline ends came to 12 bases. CDR1 and CDR2 from the germline V gene are SEHNR and FQNEAQ (reference sequence). The CDR3 is 12 residues long. The DNA of the CDR3 is TGTGCCAGCAGCTTAGCAGGAGGGACAACGTACTTC. It encodes CASSLAGGTTYF.

This clonotype was seen many times. The chain employs TRBV12-3 or TRBV12-4 and TRBJ2-5; D not certain. This CDR3 is 14 amino acids long. The ends were cut back, 6 bases at V and 5 bases at J, with 16 bases in the middle. CDR3: CASSPTLGSETQYF. The CDR3 nucleotides are TGTGCCAGCAGCCCAACTCTAGGTTCCGAGACCCAGTACTTC.

This clonotype was counted ten times or more. This CDR3 is missing its conserved last phenylalanine or tryptophan, likely due to a read error. The J gene is TRBJ2-5, the V gene TRBV9; tentative D call: TRBD2 (6 bases). CDR1 is SGDLS, CDR2 YYNGEE, per germline. CDR3 length: 14 residues. V lost 4 bases and J lost 5, with 15 bases in between. The CDR3 protein is CASSQSGTGETQYL. The CDR3, as DNA: TGTGCCAGCAGCCAATCAGGGACTGGGGAGACCCAGTACCTC.

V is TRBV19 and J is TRBJ1-2, with a possible D match to TRBD1 (6 bases). The CDR3 loop spans 14 amino acids. Germline assignment: CDR1 LNHDA and CDR2 SQIVND (reference sequence). V lost 5 bases and J 2 bases, leaving 12 bases between the germline ends. This CDR3 is CASSSSGQNYGYTF. Here the CDR3 DNA reads TGTGCCAGTAGTTCCTCGGGACAAAACTATGGCTACACCTTC.

This clonotype was counted between two and nine times. The CDR3 reads CASSTRLAGGSKETQYF. CDR3 coding DNA: TGTGCCAGCAGCACCCGACTAGCGGGAGGATCTAAGGAGACCCAGTACTTC. The genes are TRBV5-5 and TRBJ2-5; TRBD2 aligns across 13 bases. This CDR3 spans 17 amino acids. Germline CDR1 is SGHKS and CDR2 is YYEKEE (reference sequence). The V and J ends lost 4 bases and 5 bases, in that order; junction bases with no gene match: 11.

This chain connects TRBV12-3 or TRBV12-4 to TRBJ2-7; 8 bases are a match to TRBD1. J gave up 4 bases and V 4 bases, and 15 bases lay outside the gene matches. The CDR3 has 17 residues. The CDR3 region has the DNA TGTGCCAGCAGTTATGGGACAGGAACACCGGGTCAATACGAGCAGTACTTC. Translating it yields CASSYGTGTPGQYEQYF.

The gene calls are TRBV29-1 and TRBJ2-5; either TRBD1 or TRBD2 may fit D (5 bases each). The ends were cut back, 3 bases at V and 5 bases at J, with 22 bases in the middle. CDR3 length: 16 residues. From germline, CDR1 is SQVTM and CDR2 ANQGSEA. The CDR3 loop reads CSVDGGNTGEGETQYF. The DNA of the CDR3 is TGCAGCGTTGATGGGGGTAACACCGGGGAAGGGGAGACCCAGTACTTC.

This clonotype was counted a few times. The J gene is TRBJ2-7, the V gene TRBV4-3; perhaps TRBD2 as D (6 bases). Germline V gene lookup returns CDR1 LGHNA and CDR2 YSLEER. There are 15 residues in the CDR3. V lost 0 bases to trimming and J lost 0 bases, with 9 bases between them. The CDR3 DNA sequence: TGCGCCAGCAGCCAAGATACCGGGAGCTCCTACGAGCAGTACTTC. Residues: CASSQDTGSSYEQYF.

This clonotype was seen repeatedly, ten times or more. The genes are TRBV20-1 and TRBJ1-2, with a tentative D call TRBD1 (5 bases). The CDR3 loop spans 11 amino acids. Trimming cost V 5 bases and J 8 bases, with 12 bases left between them. Germline-derived CDR1 and CDR2 are DFQATT and SNEGSKA (reference sequence). The CDR3 bases are TGCAGTGCTTTTGGGACCAGGGGCTACACCTTC. Its translation: CSAFGTRGYTF.

As regards this clonotype: With a much larger clone just one base away, this may be a read error. The chain couples TRBV20-1 to TRBJ2-7, with D possibly being TRBD1 (5 bases). The CDR3 length is 15 residues. Germline V lookup: CDR1 DFQATT, CDR2 SNEGSKA (reference sequence). The V end lost 0 bases, the J end lost 0 bases, and 12 bases lay between the germline ends. The CDR3 region has the DNA TGCAGTGCTAGAGATCTAACGACAGCCTCCTACGAGCAGTACTTC. Protein product: CSARDLTTASYEQYF.

This clonotype was recorded at least ten times. The rearrangement joins TRBV5-1 to TRBJ1-1, with D possibly being TRBD1 (5 bases). V lost 5 bases to trimming and J lost 8 bases, with 16 bases between them. Per the germline V gene, CDR1 is SGHRS and CDR2 is YFSETQ. The CDR3 length is 13 residues. The CDR3 sequence: CASRLGDSGEAFF. In DNA, the CDR3 is TGCGCCAGCAGGCTAGGGGATTCGGGAGAAGCTTTCTTT.

The table lists this clonotype with many counts. The chain combines TRBV12-3 or TRBV12-4 with TRBJ1-2; a weak D match, TRBD1 (6 bases). This CDR3 comprises 14 residues. The germline V and J ends were trimmed by 1 base and 8 bases, with 14 bases remaining between them. The CDR3 reads CASSLVQGLEGYTF. CDR3 coding DNA: TGTGCCAGCAGTTTAGTTCAGGGGTTGGAGGGCTACACCTTC.

This clonotype turned up a few times. V usage is TRBV5-1 and J usage is TRBJ1-1; a possible D gene is TRBD1 (5 bases). This CDR3 has 14 residues. CDR1 and CDR2 (germline): SGHRS, YFSETQ. Trimming took 3 bases from V and 1 from J, leaving 10 bases between them. CDR3 region: CASSWGGRNTEAFF. Here the CDR3 DNA reads TGCGCCAGCAGCTGGGGCGGGCGGAACACTGAAGCTTTCTTT.

This clonotype appeared a few times. The rearrangement uses TRBV6-5 and TRBJ1-1; 7 nucleotides line up with TRBD1. Germline CDR1 reads MNHEY; CDR2 reads SVGAGI. Trimming cost V 6 bases and J 4 bases; bases outside gene matches: 5. The CDR3 covers 13 residues. The CDR3 DNA reads as TGTGCCAGCAGCAGACGACAGGGCACTGAAGCTTTCTTT. This codes for CASSRRQGTEAFF.

The sample holds a few counts of this clonotype. The V call is TRBV20-1, the J call TRBJ2-7, with 7 bases matching TRBD1. Germline trimming cut 8 bases from V and 6 bases from J; bases unmatched to any gene: 16. Germline CDR1 reads DFQATT; CDR2 reads SNEGSKA (reference sequence). The CDR3 covers 14 residues. The CDR3 sequence: CSRRGGRGSFEQYF. The DNA for the CDR3 is TGCAGTAGGAGAGGTGGCAGGGGGTCATTCGAGCAGTACTTC.

The sample holds many counts of this clonotype. The rearrangement uses TRBV15 and TRBJ2-5; perhaps TRBD1 as D (6 bases). The CDR3 is 14 residues long. The V gene's germline CDR1 is LNHNV and CDR2 YYDKDF (reference sequence). V was clipped by 5 bases and J by 1 base, with 11 bases between them. CDR3 sequence: CATSARDIQETQYF. Written as DNA, the CDR3 is TGTGCCACCAGCGCGAGGGACATCCAAGAGACCCAGTACTTC.

The table lists this clonotype with many counts. The chain combines TRBV20-1 with TRBJ1-5, with 12 bases fitting TRBD1. The CDR3 sequence is 17 residues long. The V segment lost 3 bases and the J segment 0 bases; nucleotides outside the gene matches: 6. Germline V lookup: CDR1 DFQATT, CDR2 SNEGSKA (reference sequence). The CDR3 DNA reads as TGCAGTGCTAGCTGGGGACAGGGGGCATATAGCAATCAGCCCCAGCATTTT. Protein: CSASWGQGAYSNQPQHF.

The count of this clonotype is one. V and J are TRBV7-9 and TRBJ1-1; 9 positions match TRBD1. The V gene end was trimmed by 5 bases and the J gene end by 5 bases; junction bases not matched to a gene: 12. The CDR3 contains 16 residues. Germline lookup yields CDR1 SEHNR and CDR2 FQNEAQ (reference sequence). CDR3 in amino acids: CASSPHRGRGGTEAFF. In DNA form, the CDR3 reads TGTGCCAGCAGCCCTCACAGGGGGCGCGGGGGAACTGAAGCTTTCTTT.

The V and J genes are TRBV29-1 and TRBJ2-2; tentative D call: TRBD1 (6 bases). Between the trimmed V and J ends, which lost 7 bases and 4 bases, there was a span of 16 bases. The CDR3 contains 14 residues. The germline V gene encodes CDR1 SQVTM and CDR2 ANQGSEA. This CDR3 is CSGRQGGSTGELFF. Written as DNA, the CDR3 is TGCAGCGGACGACAAGGGGGTAGCACCGGGGAGCTGTTTTTT.

A word on this clonotype: Its ends do not fully match the called genes, so a read error is possible. The chain couples TRBV7-3 to TRBJ1-2; TRBD1 is a possible D gene (5 bases). The CDR3 length is 14 residues. CDR1 SGHTA and CDR2 FQGTGA come from the germline V gene. For the CDR3, the DNA is TGCGCCAGCAGCCAAGGACACCCTTCCTATGGCTACACCTTC. Protein sequence: CASSQGHPSYGYTF.

This clonotype came up many times. The chain is built from TRBV19 and TRBJ2-7; D call uncertain. The V gene lost 6 bases and the J gene lost 3 bases, with 18 bases spanning the gap. The CDR3 loop spans 15 amino acids. Germline V gene lookup returns CDR1 LNHDA and CDR2 SQIVND (reference sequence). The CDR3 here is CASSPLGISGYEQYF. The CDR3 region has the DNA TGTGCCAGTAGCCCATTGGGTATTAGTGGCTACGAGCAGTACTTC.

The J gene is TRBJ2-5, the V gene TRBV9; D is unresolved. This CDR3 spans 13 amino acids. Deletions cut 0 bases from V and 3 bases from J, with 6 bases between. Germline lookup yields CDR1 SGDLS and CDR2 YYNGEE. The CDR3 bases are TGTGCCAGCAGCGTAGTCCCGGAAGAGACCCAGTACTTC. It is translated as CASSVVPEETQYF.

This clonotype was counted a few times. The chain carries TRBV5-5 and TRBJ1-3; D gene unclear. Germline V CDR1 and CDR2: SGHKS, YYEKEE (reference sequence). V was cut by 5 bases and J by 0 bases, with 12 bases left in between. The CDR3 runs 15 residues. In DNA, the CDR3 is TGTGCCAGCAGATTCTCGTGGAACTCTGGAAACACCATATATTTT. This sequence encodes CASRFSWNSGNTIYF.

At least ten counts were recorded for this clonotype. The chain uses TRBV10-3 and TRBJ2-7; D possibly matches TRBD1 or TRBD2 (5 bases each). Deletions cut 4 bases from V and 2 bases from J, with 15 bases between. Germline V lookup: CDR1 ENHRY, CDR2 SYGVKD. There are 15 residues in the CDR3. CDR3 in amino acids: CAISGLRDETYEQYF. The CDR3 DNA sequence: TGTGCCATCAGTGGATTACGGGACGAGACCTACGAGCAGTACTTC.

This chain connects TRBV19 to TRBJ2-2; 12 bases agree with TRBD1. The CDR3 spans 17 residues. Germline V CDR1 and CDR2: LNHDA, SQIVND (reference sequence). Losses at the gene ends were 4 bases for V and 4 bases for J; bases not matched to a gene: 7. CDR3 amino acids: CASSNRRDRGRTGELFF. In DNA, the CDR3 is TGTGCCAGTAGTAACCGGCGGGACAGGGGGCGCACCGGGGAGCTGTTTTTT.